The 32 T cell receptor beta chains presented below share a single source sample, sequenced in a study of shared clonotypes between healthy human individuals. The table came from immunoSEQ multiplex PCR; TCRdb's copy has only in-frame clones and leaves some out. Of about 380,000 clones listed, roughly 96% were seen once; the top ten hold 0.32%. Sequenced: memory CD8+ T cells sorted from blood. Indicated subset: CD45RO+ cells pooled with CCR7-negative TemRA cells. The receptors here all came from a man in his thirties or forties in good health.

The V gene is TRBV9, the J gene TRBJ1-4, with D tentatively TRBD1 (5 bases). CDR3 length: 15 residues. Between the trimmed V and J ends, which lost 0 bases and 6 bases, there was a span of 12 bases. CDR1 is SGDLS and CDR2 is YYNGEE in the germline V gene. CDR3 in amino acids: CASSVVVRGDEKLFF. The CDR3, as DNA: TGTGCCAGCAGCGTAGTAGTGCGGGGGGATGAAAAACTGTTTTTT. Looking up the rest from reference TRBV9 and TRBJ1-4 gives the full variable domain: DSGVTQTPKHLITATGQRVTLRCSPRSGDLSVYWYQQSLDQGLQFLIQYYNGEERAKGNILERFSAQQFPDLHSELNLSSLELGDSALYFCASSVVVRGDEKLFFGSGTQLSVL.

This clone was detected once. The CDR3 DNA is TGTGCCGGTAGACGGACTAGCTCCTACGAGCAGTACTTC. It is translated as CAGRRTSSYEQYF. The genes are TRBV30 and TRBJ2-7; the match to TRBD2 covers 7 bases. The CDR3 is 13 residues long. The germline gives CDR1 GTSNPN, CDR2 SVGIG (reference sequence). Trimming took 8 bases from V and 0 from J; bases not matched to a gene: 7.

The chain combines TRBV6-1 with TRBJ2-3; 9 positions match TRBD1. This CDR3 region has 15 residues. CDR1 is MNHNS, CDR2 SASEGT, per germline. The V gene end was trimmed by 4 bases and the J gene end by 0 bases; junction bases not matched to a gene: 2. The CDR3 DNA reads TGTGCCAGCAGTGCCGGACAGGGGAGCACAGATACGCAGTATTTT. Protein: CASSAGQGSTDTQYF.

This sequence joins TRBV28 and TRBJ1-1, with D unclear. V lost 3 bases and J lost 8, with 7 bases in between. Germline lookup yields CDR1 MDHEN and CDR2 SYDVKM. The CDR3 has 11 residues. The CDR3 sequence is CASSFRQEAFF. The CDR3 nucleotides are TGTGCCAGCAGTTTCCGGCAGGAAGCTTTCTTT.

The chain is built from TRBV25-1 and TRBJ1-2, with TRBD1 as a possible D gene (5 bases). V dropped 6 bases and J dropped 7 bases, with 24 bases sitting between them. CDR3 length: 16 residues. Germline V gene lookup returns CDR1 MGHDK and CDR2 SYGVNS. For the CDR3, the DNA is TGTGCCAGCAGACCAAAGGAGGATCGGGGGGGGTCTGGCTACACCTTC. This translates into CASRPKEDRGGSGYTF.

This clone showed up just once. The chain carries TRBV7-2 and TRBJ2-1, with 10 positions matching TRBD2. V dropped 0 bases and J dropped 3; count of bases not matched to a gene: 14. CDR3 length: 20 residues. Germline V gene data show CDR1 as SGHTA and CDR2 as FQGNSA. The CDR3 loop is CASSLALAAGGPWGYNEQFF. CDR3 DNA sequence: TGTGCCAGCAGCTTAGCGTTAGCAGCGGGAGGGCCGTGGGGCTACAATGAGCAGTTCTTC.

This CDR3 is CASSQGANGYTF. The CDR3 DNA follows: TGTGCCAGTTCACAGGGGGCAAATGGCTACACCTTC. V usage is TRBV19 and J usage is TRBJ1-2, with TRBD1 matching over 9 bases. The CDR3 is 12 amino acids. The J segment lost 6 bases and the V segment lost 8 bases, leaving 4 bases of the junction unmatched. Germline V gene data show CDR1 as LNHDA and CDR2 as SQIVND (reference sequence).

The rearrangement uses TRBV28 and TRBJ1-4; TRBD1 is a possible D gene (5 bases). V lost 8 bases and J 8 bases, leaving 9 bases between the germline ends. CDR3 size: 11 residues. CDR1 is MDHEN and CDR2 is SYDVKM in the germline V gene. CDR3 in DNA: TGTGCCAGCCGGGGGACGGAAAAACTGTTTTTT. Translated, it gives CASRGTEKLFF.

The V and J genes are TRBV7-2 and TRBJ1-1, with 9 bases fitting TRBD1. The CDR3 has 12 amino acids. Germline V gives CDR1 SGHTA, CDR2 FQGNSA. V lost 4 bases, J lost 10 bases, and 4 bases stayed unmatched. This chain's CDR3 is CASSWGQGSAFF. As DNA, the CDR3 is TGTGCCAGCAGCTGGGGACAGGGATCAGCTTTCTTT. The whole variable domain, remainder taken from reference TRBV7-2 and TRBJ1-1, is GAGVSQSPSNKVTEKGKDVELRCDPISGHTALYWYRQSLGQGLEFLIYFQGNSAPDKSGLPSDRFSAERTGGSVSTLTIQRTQQEDSAVYLCASSWGQGSAFFGQGTRLTVV.

The V call is TRBV7-9, the J call TRBJ1-3; D gene uncertain. Trimming left V 7 bases short and J 1 base short, with 8 bases between. Germline CDR1 and CDR2: SEHNR and FQNEAQ (reference sequence). This CDR3 is built from 13 residues. CDR3 bases: TGTGCCAGCATAGGCGGGTCTGGAAACACCATATATTTT. Encoded protein: CASIGGSGNTIYF.

V usage is TRBV10-2 and J usage is TRBJ2-1, with D tentatively TRBD1 (7 bases). CDR1 is WSHSY and CDR2 is SAAADI in the germline V gene. The CDR3 runs 17 residues. Trimming took off 10 bases at V and 0 bases at J, with 22 bases between the two ends. Written as DNA, the CDR3 is TGCGCCACCTCGACAGGGTTCTTGACTAGCTCCTACAATGAGCAGTTCTTC. It is translated as CATSTGFLTSSYNEQFF.

The chain couples TRBV28 to TRBJ2-2; 10 nucleotides align to TRBD2. The V gene end was trimmed by 7 bases and the J gene end by 5 bases; junction bases not matched to a gene: 7. Germline values: CDR1 MDHEN, CDR2 SYDVKM. This CDR3 is built from 15 residues. CDR3 sequence (DNA): TGTGCCAGCACCCGAGCGGGAGGGCCTACCGGGGAGCTGTTTTTT. This sequence encodes CASTRAGGPTGELFF.

This chain joins TRBV18 and TRBJ1-6; D is perhaps TRBD1 (5 bases). The CDR3 has 13 amino acids. The V and J ends lost 0 bases and 9 bases respectively, with 6 bases between them. Looked up from germline, CDR1 is KGHSH and CDR2 is LQKENI. CDR3 bases: TGTGCCAGCTCACCACCGGGGGGTTCACCCCTCCACTTT. Encoded protein: CASSPPGGSPLHF.

V usage is TRBV5-1 and J usage is TRBJ1-1; 9 positions agree with TRBD1. Germline-derived CDR1 and CDR2 are SGHRS and YFSETQ. The CDR3 is 15 amino acids. V lost 2 bases, J lost 5 bases, and 7 bases stayed unmatched. For the CDR3, the DNA is TGCGCCAGCAGCTTCACCTGGACAGGGGAGACTGAAGCTTTCTTT. It is translated as CASSFTWTGETEAFF.

This chain uses TRBV10-3 with TRBJ2-4; TRBD1 aligns across 10 bases. Germline V gene data show CDR1 as ENHRY and CDR2 as SYGVKD. CDR3 length: 14 residues. V trimming: 0 bases; J trimming: 7 bases; junction bases outside the gene matches: 0. CDR3 DNA: TGTGCCATCAGTGAGTCGGACAGGGGGAACATTCAGTACTTC. It codes for CAISESDRGNIQYF.

This rearrangement joins TRBV5-1 to TRBJ1-5; unclear D gene. The CDR3 contains 15 residues. Germline V gene lookup returns CDR1 SGHRS and CDR2 YFSETQ. Between the trimmed V and J ends, which lost 0 bases and 0 bases, there was a span of 7 bases. CDR3 sequence reads: CASSLGHNSNQPQHF. In DNA form, the CDR3 reads TGCGCCAGCAGCTTGGGACACAATAGCAATCAGCCCCAGCATTTT. The variable domain in full, with the rest retrieved from reference TRBV5-1 and TRBJ1-5, is KAGVTQTPRYLIKTRGQQVTLSCSPISGHRSVSWYQQTPGQGLQFLFEYFSETQRNKGNFPGRFSGRQFSNSRSEMNVSTLELGDSALYLCASSLGHNSNQPQHFGDGTRLSIL.

The CDR3 DNA is TGTGCCAGCAGCTCGGGACTAGTGAAAATGAATGAGCAGTTCTTC. Translated: CASSSGLVKMNEQFF. V is TRBV7-9 and J is TRBJ2-1; TRBD2 matches at 8 bases. Germline V gene data show CDR1 as SEHNR and CDR2 as FQNEAQ (reference sequence). The CDR3 loop spans 15 amino acids. V shed 4 bases, J shed 7 bases, and the junction held 9 bases outside the gene matches.

The CDR3, as DNA: TGTGCCAGCAGTTTAAGGTACAATGAGCAGTTCTTC. Residues: CASSLRYNEQFF. The chain joins TRBV28 to TRBJ2-1; D unresolved. Trimming stripped 2 bases from V and 4 bases from J, with 3 bases between. The CDR3 has 12 amino acids. Germline CDR1 and CDR2: MDHEN and SYDVKM. Full variable domain (remainder filled in from reference TRBV28 and TRBJ2-1): DVKVTQSSRYLVKRTGEKVFLECVQDMDHENMFWYRQDPGLGLRLIYFSYDVKMKEKGDIPEGYSVSREKKERFSLILESASTNQTSMYLCASSLRYNEQFFGPGTRLTVL.

The CDR3: CASSSLEGYEQYF. The CDR3 DNA follows: TGTGCCAGCAGCTCATTAGAAGGGTACGAGCAGTACTTC. The V and J genes are TRBV7-2 and TRBJ2-7; D remains ambiguous. V lost 4 bases, J lost 4 bases, and 11 bases lay in between. Germline CDR1 reads SGHTA; CDR2 reads FQGNSA. This CDR3 spans 13 amino acids.

V usage is TRBV11-2 and J usage is TRBJ2-7; 7 bases align to TRBD2. The CDR3 length is 16 residues. Germline V gene lookup returns CDR1 SGHAT and CDR2 FQNNGV. V shed 0 bases and J 4 bases; nucleotides not matched to a gene: 9. The CDR3 sequence is CASSLDRSGMGYEQYF. Here the CDR3 DNA reads TGTGCCAGCAGCTTAGATAGAAGCGGGATGGGTTACGAGCAGTACTTC.

DNA for the CDR3: TGTGCCAGCAGGAAATGGGGGTTTGATGAAAAACTGTTTTTT. Residues: CASRKWGFDEKLFF. The chain recombines TRBV28 with TRBJ1-4; D may be TRBD1 (5 bases). This CDR3 region has 14 residues. CDR1 is MDHEN, CDR2 SYDVKM, per germline. Trimming shortened V by 6 bases and J by 6 bases, and 14 bases separated the two germline ends.

The rearrangement joins TRBV6-6 to TRBJ2-5; D ambiguous. The CDR3 spans 11 residues. V gave up 4 bases and J gave up 4 bases, with 4 bases separating them. CDR1 MNHNY and CDR2 SVGAGI come from the germline V gene (reference sequence). The CDR3 DNA follows: TGTGCCAGCAGTTCGGGAGAGACCCAGTACTTC. Protein: CASSSGETQYF.

This chain links TRBV2 with TRBJ2-5; D remains ambiguous. Looked up from germline, CDR1 is SNHLY and CDR2 is FYNNEI. The V and J ends lost 8 bases and 5 bases respectively, with 21 bases between them. CDR3 length: 15 residues. CDR3 DNA sequence: TGTGCCAGCGCTCCAAACGGGCCCCGGCAGGAGACCCAGTACTTC. It translates to CASAPNGPRQETQYF.

The chain links TRBV6-5 to TRBJ1-4; a possible D gene is TRBD1 (5 bases). The ends were cut back, 2 bases at V and 6 bases at J, with 7 bases in the middle. The CDR3 is 13 amino acids. CDR1 and CDR2 (germline): MNHEY, SVGAGI. This chain's CDR3 is CASSYRGDEKLFF. The CDR3, as DNA: TGTGCCAGCAGTTACAGGGGTGATGAAAAACTGTTTTTT.

The chain employs TRBV6-6 and TRBJ2-3; no definite D call. The germline CDR1 and CDR2 sequences are MNHNY and SVGAGI (reference sequence). The V gene lost 7 bases and the J gene lost 0 bases, with 11 bases spanning the gap. The CDR3 sequence is 14 residues long. CDR3: CASTEWRSTDTQYF. The CDR3 DNA reads as TGTGCCAGCACCGAATGGCGTAGCACAGATACGCAGTATTTT.

V usage is TRBV19 and J usage is TRBJ2-4, with D possibly TRBD2 on 6 matching bases. The V end was cut by 3 bases, the J end by 0 bases, with 21 bases between. CDR3 size: 19 residues. CDR1 LNHDA and CDR2 SQIVND come from the germline V gene (reference sequence). CDR3 protein: CASSILGQVGTLAKNIQYF. CDR3 coding DNA: TGTGCCAGTAGTATTCTTGGGCAGGTAGGGACTTTAGCCAAAAACATTCAGTACTTC.

This rearrangement joins TRBV28 to TRBJ2-7, with TRBD1 matching over 7 bases. This CDR3 is 13 amino acids long. Losses at the gene ends were 9 bases for V and 5 bases for J; bases not matched to a gene: 10. The germline V gene encodes CDR1 MDHEN and CDR2 SYDVKM. CDR3 DNA: TGTGCCAGTACAGGGGCCCGCCCCAACGAGCAGTACTTC. Its protein product is CASTGARPNEQYF.

V is TRBV16 and J is TRBJ2-7; TRBD1 aligns across 9 bases. Trimming cost V 5 bases and J 3 bases; bases outside gene matches: 8. The CDR3 covers 15 residues. The germline V gene has CDR1 KGHSY and CDR2 FQNENV. CDR3 nucleotide sequence: TGTGCCAGCAGCGTACTCCGGGACAGGGTCTACGAGCAGTACTTC. Protein product: CASSVLRDRVYEQYF.

This clone is a singleton in its sample. The chain employs TRBV5-4 and TRBJ2-3; perhaps TRBD2 as D (5 bases). This CDR3 is 15 amino acids long. Trimming pared 1 base from V and 1 base from J, leaving 10 bases between. Germline CDR1 and CDR2: SGHNT and YYREEE (reference sequence). CDR3 DNA sequence: TGTGCCAGCAGCTTGCAGGCTAGCCGCACAGATACGCAGTATTTT. Residues: CASSLQASRTDTQYF.

J is TRBJ2-5 and V is TRBV28; perhaps TRBD1 as D (5 bases). V gave up 6 bases and J gave up 5 bases, with 19 bases separating them. Germline V gene lookup returns CDR1 MDHEN and CDR2 SYDVKM. The CDR3 is 15 residues long. CDR3 nucleotide sequence: TGTGCCAGCAGGGGCCAGGGTGGTTTGGTTGAGACCCAGTACTTC. It codes for CASRGQGGLVETQYF. Using reference TRBV28 and TRBJ2-5 for the parts outside the CDR3, the full variable domain is DVKVTQSSRYLVKRTGEKVFLECVQDMDHENMFWYRQDPGLGLRLIYFSYDVKMKEKGDIPEGYSVSREKKERFSLILESASTNQTSMYLCASRGQGGLVETQYFGPGTRLLVL.

The V call is TRBV4-2, the J call TRBJ1-5; a weak D match, TRBD1 (5 bases). The CDR3 runs 15 residues. Germline V gives CDR1 LGHNA, CDR2 YNFKEQ. V lost 4 bases and J lost 1, with 11 bases in between. For the CDR3, the DNA is TGTGCCAGCAGCCCGAGGGACCGGAGCAATCAGCCCCAGCATTTT. Its translation: CASSPRDRSNQPQHF.

The chain carries TRBV27 and TRBJ1-3; D is unclear. Per germline, CDR1 MNHEY and CDR2 SMNVEV (reference sequence). The CDR3 contains 15 residues. The germline V and J ends were trimmed by 0 bases and 0 bases, with 6 bases remaining between them. The CDR3 DNA is TGTGCCAGCAGTTTATCGAAGGGCTCTGGAAACACCATATATTTT. Translated: CASSLSKGSGNTIYF.